What follows is one T cell receptor (beta chain) and its context. Antigen unknown. This sample is drawn from a study of CXCR3-negative and CXCR3-positive naive CD8 T cells. The study, taken as a whole, reports: CXCR3-positive naive cells carried more hydrophobic TRB CDR3s than CXCR3-negative ones.

Germline CDR1 MNHNY, CDR2 SVGAGI (reference sequence). The CDR3 length is 14 residues. UMI-labeled TRB cDNA libraries were prepared by 5' RACE. Using the 5' RACE reads, TCRdb records one entry per CDR3 protein without DNA. Its listing shows roughly 120,000 distinct CDR3 sequences. Sequenced input: naive CXCR3+ CD8+ T cells from blood. The subset denotes: CD45RO-CCR7+CD27+CD95- naive CD8+ T cells expressing CXCR3 (TNR3+). This sequence was found in a human donor in good health. Some clones in this sample may be carry-over from other donors' samples. The rearrangement joins TRBV6-6 to TRBJ2-3; checking the TCRdb D call of TRBD2 is not possible without DNA. The CDR3 loop is CASWGGLSTDTQYF.